This T cell receptor (beta chain) was captured by sequencing in a study of CD8 T cells in Susac syndrome. From blood CD8+ and CD4+ T cells, TCR beta sequences were generated. Germline CDR1 reads MNHEY; CDR2 reads SVGAGI. V lost 2 bases to trimming and J lost 6 bases, with 14 bases between them. This CDR3 comprises 14 residues. An input of roughly 0.5 to 1 ug of RNA was subjected to reverse transcription using random hexamers. Using its own MiXCR run on the immunoSEQ multiplex PCR reads, TCRdb lists one record per CDR3 protein. Here the sample spans about 90,000 distinct CDR3 sequences, 85% to 95% being singletons.

Sequences were obtained from CD8+ T cells from PBMCs. V usage is TRBV6-5 and J usage is TRBJ2-7; D tentatively reads TRBD1 or TRBD2 (6 bases each). This clonotype was sampled from a human donor in good health. CDR3 amino acids: CASSYGGTFGEQYF. CDR3 DNA sequence: TGTGCCAGCAGTTACGGAGGGACATTTGGCGAGCAGTACTTC.